This TCR beta chain stems from a study of T cells after yellow fever vaccination. TCRdb ran MiXCR on the 5' RACE reads and lists one entry per CDR3 protein. This sample has nearly 300,000 distinct CDR3 sequences, with 7.5% to 9% found just once. This clonotype was seen ten or more times. Germline CDR1 is SGHTA and CDR2 is FQGNSA. This CDR3 region has 15 residues. V was clipped by 2 bases and J by 2 bases, with 11 bases between them. This clonotype was sampled from a man between 18 and 29 years old who received the YFV17D yellow fever vaccine. The chain recombines TRBV7-2 with TRBJ2-3; no reliable D call. Sequencing used CD4+ T cells sorted from PBMCs, obtained 5 days after the yellow fever booster vaccination. CDR3 protein: CASSLNPRTTDTQYF. As DNA, the CDR3 is TGTGCCAGCAGCTTAAACCCCCGGACCACAGATACGCAGTATTTT. Together with reference TRBV7-2 and TRBJ2-3, the CDR3 gives the full variable domain: GAGVSQSPSNKVTEKGKDVELRCDPISGHTALYWYRQSLGQGLEFLIYFQGNSAPDKSGLPSDRFSAERTGGSVSTLTIQRTQQEDSAVYLCASSLNPRTTDTQYFGPGTRLTVL.